This is a list of T cell receptor beta chains from one sample in a study of shared clonotypes between healthy human individuals. The method was immunoSEQ multiplex PCR; TCRdb's version includes in-frame clones alone and lacks a portion of them. Counted here are under 850,000 clones, 85% to 95% occurring once; the ten biggest clones make up nearly 25%. Sequenced: naive CD8+ T cells sorted from blood. The receptors shown here come from a young man in good health. The CDR3 runs from the conserved cysteine through the conserved F or W. A D gene is named only where the DNA matches it firmly. Size values are once, few and many counts, or a class for expanded clones, and some rows have none.

d_gene	v_gene	abundance	j_gene	CDR3nt	CDR3aa
TRBD1	TRBV4-2	-	TRBJ1-5	TGTGCCAGCAGCCAAGTACAGGGGGCAGGTCAGCCCCAGCATTTT	CASSQVQGAGQPQHF
TRBD1	TRBV5-1	-	TRBJ1-1	TGCGCCAGCAGCTTGGTAACAGGGGGCAACACTGAAGCTTTCTTT	CASSLVTGGNTEAFF
-	TRBV28	-	TRBJ2-1	TGTGCCAGCAGACCCTTAGCCCGGACTGAAGGCGATGAGCAGTTCTTC	CASRPLARTEGDEQFF
TRBD1	TRBV7-9	-	TRBJ1-5	TGTGCCAGCAGCTCTAGCCAGACAGGGGGCCACAATCAGCCCCAGCATTTT	CASSSSQTGGHNQPQHF
-	TRBV11-2	-	TRBJ2-5	TGTGCCAGCAGCTTATATATGGGAGAAGGGGAGACCCAGTACTTC	CASSLYMGEGETQYF
-	TRBV5-1	-	TRBJ2-7	TGCGCCAGCAGCTTAGCATCGGCAGGGGTTCCCTACGAGCAGTACTTC	CASSLASAGVPYEQYF
-	TRBV5-1	once	TRBJ2-7	TGCGCCAGCAGCTTGTATCAGGCCGGGCGGTACGAGCAGTACTTC	CASSLYQAGRYEQYF
TRBD2	TRBV5-1	-	TRBJ2-1	TGCGCCAGCAGCCAGCCGGGACTAGCGGGAGTTGGCAATGAGCAGTTCTTC	CASSQPGLAGVGNEQFF
-	TRBV29-1	-	TRBJ2-5	TGCAGCGTTTTCGGCGGCCTCCAAGAGACCCAGTACTTC	CSVFGGLQETQYF
-	TRBV4-1	-	TRBJ1-2	TGCGCCAGCAGCCAAGACCCGTCCGGGGATTACTATGGCTACACCTTC	CASSQDPSGDYYGYTF
-	TRBV14	-	TRBJ1-5	TGTGCCAGCAGCCAAGATCAGTATCAGCCCCAGCATTTT	CASSQDQYQPQHF
TRBD1	TRBV9	-	TRBJ2-5	TGTGCCAGCACCTCCGGGGGGACAGGGGGAGAGACCCAGTACTTC	CASTSGGTGGETQYF
-	TRBV2	-	TRBJ1-4	TGTGCCAGCAGTGACCCCCAGGGTCCTAATGAAAAACTGTTTTTT	CASSDPQGPNEKLFF
-	TRBV5-4	-	TRBJ1-1	TGTGCCAGCAGCTTGGGGGCAGGGGTTCCTGAAGCTTTCTTT	CASSLGAGVPEAFF
-	TRBV11-2	once	TRBJ2-7	TGTGCCAGCATCCACCATATCGGGAGCTACGAGCAGTACTTC	CASIHHIGSYEQYF
-	TRBV28	-	TRBJ1-5	TGTGCCAGCAGTTTCCTGGGGCCCGCCTTTTATAGCAATCAGCCCCAGCATTTT	CASSFLGPAFYSNQPQHF
TRBD2	TRBV7-9	-	TRBJ2-5	TGTGCCAGCACTAGCGGAGTAGAGACCCAGTACTTC	CASTSGVETQYF
-	TRBV28	-	TRBJ2-7	TGTGCCAGCAGTTTCCCTCAGGACTCCTACGAGCAGTACTTC	CASSFPQDSYEQYF
-	TRBV2	few	TRBJ2-7	TGTGCCAGCAGTGACAGCTACGAGCAGTACTTC	CASSDSYEQYF
-	TRBV7-6	-	TRBJ2-5	TGTGCCAGCAGCTTAGGACCGAGCTCAGGCGAGACCCAGTACTTC	CASSLGPSSGETQYF
TRBD1	TRBV5-1	-	TRBJ1-1	TGCGCCAGCAGCCTCTCACTTCAGGGGGACACTGAAGCTTTCTTT	CASSLSLQGDTEAFF
TRBD2	TRBV19	-	TRBJ2-1	TGTGCCAGTAGGAGGACTAGCGTCTACAATGAGCAGTTCTTC	CASRRTSVYNEQFF
-	TRBV18	once	TRBJ2-1	TGTGCCAGCTCACCAGGACCGGCCCCCTACAATGAGCAGTTCTTC	CASSPGPAPYNEQFF
-	TRBV4-3	-	TRBJ2-3	TGCGCCAGCAGCCAAGGATGGGTTAGTACACAGTATTTT	CASSQGWVSTQYF
-	TRBV4-1	once	TRBJ2-4	TGCGCCAGCAGCCAAGGTACGCTTCAGGGACACATTCAGTACTTC	CASSQGTLQGHIQYF
TRBD2	TRBV7-2	-	TRBJ2-1	TGTGCCAGCAGCCTACCAACTAGCGGGGGCAACAACATCCATGAGCAGTTCTTC	CASSLPTSGGNNIHEQFF
TRBD2	TRBV11-2	-	TRBJ2-7	TGTGCCAGCAGCTTCATGGCTAGCGGGTCCTACGAGCAGTACTTC	CASSFMASGSYEQYF
-	TRBV9	-	TRBJ2-1	TGTGCCAGCAGCGTAGCGGGGGACTCCTACAATGAGCAGTTCTTC	CASSVAGDSYNEQFF
TRBD2	TRBV6-1	-	TRBJ2-7	TGTGCCAGCAGCCCCTGGACTAGCGGGGTCTACGAGCAGTACTTC	CASSPWTSGVYEQYF
-	TRBV4-3	-	TRBJ2-1	TGCGCCAGCAGCCAAGTGGACCAGGCGAATGAGCAGTTCTTC	CASSQVDQANEQFF
-	TRBV27	-	TRBJ2-3	TGTGCCAGCATGGGCGGGGATACGCAGTATTTT	CASMGGDTQYF
-	TRBV6-5	-	TRBJ1-2	TGTGCCAGCGGCCCGGGCTATGGCTACACCTTC	CASGPGYGYTF
TRBD2	TRBV5-4	-	TRBJ2-7	TGTGCCAGCAGCCCCCCCGGGACTAGCGGGAGGGCCTACCACGAGCAGTACTTC	CASSPPGTSGRAYHEQYF
TRBD2	TRBV29-1	-	TRBJ2-2	TGCAGCGTCCCCACCCCGGCCGGGACTAGCGGGTCGAACACCGGGGAGCTGTTTTTT	CSVPTPAGTSGSNTGELFF
-	TRBV14	once	TRBJ1-2	TGTGCCAGCAGCCGATCCGGGACAAATGGCTACACCTTC	CASSRSGTNGYTF
-	TRBV7-9	-	TRBJ1-2	TGTGCCAGCAGCTCTAAGACGTATGGCTACACCTTC	CASSSKTYGYTF
TRBD2	TRBV4-1	-	TRBJ2-7	TGCGCCAGCAGCCAAGAACCCCCCCTAGCGGGAGGGGACAACGAGCAGTACTTC	CASSQEPPLAGGDNEQYF
-	TRBV9	-	TRBJ2-1	TGTGCCAGCAGCGCCGCGGGAAGAACTAGCCTCAATGAGCAGTTCTTC	CASSAAGRTSLNEQFF
-	TRBV4-1	-	TRBJ2-7	TGCGCCAGCAGCCAAAACCTCTACGAGCAGTACTTC	CASSQNLYEQYF
-	TRBV5-1	few	TRBJ1-5	TGCGCCAGCAGCTTGTCGGGCGACCAGCCCCAGCATTTT	CASSLSGDQPQHF